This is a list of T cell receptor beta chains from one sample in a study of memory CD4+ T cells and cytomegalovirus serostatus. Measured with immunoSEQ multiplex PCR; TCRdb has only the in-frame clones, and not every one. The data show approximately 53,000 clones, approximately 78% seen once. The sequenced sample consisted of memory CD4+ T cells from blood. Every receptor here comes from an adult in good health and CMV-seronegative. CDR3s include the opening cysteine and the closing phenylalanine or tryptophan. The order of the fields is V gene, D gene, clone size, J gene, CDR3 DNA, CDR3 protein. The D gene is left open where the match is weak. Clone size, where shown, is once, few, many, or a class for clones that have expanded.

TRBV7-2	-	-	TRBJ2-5	TGTGCCAGCAGCTTAGAGGGCACTAGCAGGGAGACCCAGTACTTC	CASSLEGTSRETQYF
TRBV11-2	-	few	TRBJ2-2	TGTGCCAGCAGCCCCGGGACTTTCACCGGGGAGCTGTTTTTT	CASSPGTFTGELFF
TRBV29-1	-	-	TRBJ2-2	TGCAGCGTTCTTAGGAACACCGGGGAGCTGTTTTTT	CSVLRNTGELFF
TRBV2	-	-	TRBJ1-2	TGTGCCAGCAGTGAAGCGAGGGAAAATGGCTACACCTTC	CASSEARENGYTF
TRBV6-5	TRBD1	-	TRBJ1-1	TGTGCCAGCAGCCGCGGACAGGGCCGGACTGAAGCTTTCTTT	CASSRGQGRTEAFF
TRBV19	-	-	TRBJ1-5	TGTGCCAGTAGTCCAAATAGCAATCAGCCCCAGCATTTT	CASSPNSNQPQHF
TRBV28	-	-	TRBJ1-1	TGTGCCAGCAGTTCCAATACTCGGGTCCTTCGCACTGAAGCTTTCTTT	CASSSNTRVLRTEAFF
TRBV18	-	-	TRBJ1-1	TGTGCCAGCTCACCAACTTTACAGTTGAACACTGAAGCTTTCTTT	CASSPTLQLNTEAFF
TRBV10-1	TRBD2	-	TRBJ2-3	TGCGCCAGCAGTGATGGACTAGCGGGAGGCACAGATACGCAGTATTTT	CASSDGLAGGTDTQYF
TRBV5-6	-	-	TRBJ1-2	TGTGCCAGCAGTCGCGGTAGTACAAACTATGGCTACACCTTC	CASSRGSTNYGYTF
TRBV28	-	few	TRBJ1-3	TGTGCCAGCAGTCCCGGGGGGCGCGCTGGAAACACCATATATTTT	CASSPGGRAGNTIYF
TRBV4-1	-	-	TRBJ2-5	TGCGCCAGCAGCCAAGGAGCGACAGCCCAAGAGACCCAGTACTTC	CASSQGATAQETQYF
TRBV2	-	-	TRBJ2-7	TGTGCCAGCAGCCAGGCAGTCTACGAGCAGTACTTC	CASSQAVYEQYF
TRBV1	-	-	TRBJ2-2	TGCACCAGCAGCACGACTAGCGGGAGAATGAACACCGGGGAGCTGTTTTTT	CTSSTTSGRMNTGELFF
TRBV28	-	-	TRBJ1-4	TGTGCCAGCAGTACACTTGGAAGTGGGACTAATGAAAAACTGTTTTTT	CASSTLGSGTNEKLFF
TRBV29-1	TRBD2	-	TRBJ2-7	TGCAGCGTTGAAGTGGGTTTGAGCGGGAGGAACTACGAGCAGTACTTC	CSVEVGLSGRNYEQYF
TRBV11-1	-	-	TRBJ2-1	TGTGCCAGCAGCTTAGGTACCCGCGGTGGGGACAATGAGCAGTTCTTC	CASSLGTRGGDNEQFF
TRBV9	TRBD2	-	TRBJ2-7	TGTGCCAGCAGCGCCCGGGACTACTCCTACGAGCAGTACTTC	CASSARDYSYEQYF
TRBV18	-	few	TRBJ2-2	TGTGCCAGCTCACCTCCCGGGGCCGACAGGAGCGGGGAGCTGTTTTTT	CASSPPGADRSGELFF
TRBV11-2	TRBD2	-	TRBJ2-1	TGTGCCAGCAGCGCGGGACTAGCCCCCAATGAGCAGTTCTTC	CASSAGLAPNEQFF
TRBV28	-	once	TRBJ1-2	TGTGCCAGCAGTTCCCACAGGGTCTATGGCTACACCTTC	CASSSHRVYGYTF
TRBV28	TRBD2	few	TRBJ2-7	TGTGCCAGCAGCCGCCTCGGAGGTAGCGGGAGTCTCTCCTACGAGCAGTACTTC	CASSRLGGSGSLSYEQYF
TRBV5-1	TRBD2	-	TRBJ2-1	TGCGCCAGCAGCCCGACTAGCGGGGTTTACAATGAGCAGTTCTTC	CASSPTSGVYNEQFF
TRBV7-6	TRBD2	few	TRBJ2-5	TGTGCCAGCAGCTTCCCGGGACTATCAGAGACCCAGTACTTC	CASSFPGLSETQYF
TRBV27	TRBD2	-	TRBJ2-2	TGTGCCAGCAGCCCGACTAGCGGATACACCGGGGAGCTGTTTTTT	CASSPTSGYTGELFF
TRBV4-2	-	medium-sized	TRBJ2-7	TGTGCCAGCAGCCAAGATTACAACTCTTACGAGCAGTACTTC	CASSQDYNSYEQYF
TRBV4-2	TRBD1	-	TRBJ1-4	TGTGCCAGCAGCCAACCTATACAGGGGACAAATGAAAAACTGTTTTTT	CASSQPIQGTNEKLFF
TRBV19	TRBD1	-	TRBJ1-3	TGTGCCAGTAAACTACAGGGGTCTGGAAACACCATATATTTT	CASKLQGSGNTIYF
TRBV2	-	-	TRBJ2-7	TGTGCCAGCAGTGAAAGGCGGGTTTGGGGAAACGAGCAGTACTTC	CASSERRVWGNEQYF
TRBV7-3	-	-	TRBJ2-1	TGTGCCAGCAGCTTAAGTCCTAGGGATGAGCAGTTCTTC	CASSLSPRDEQFF
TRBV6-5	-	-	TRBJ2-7	TGTGCCAGCAGTTACTCCGGACAGTGGACCTACGAGCAGTACTTC	CASSYSGQWTYEQYF
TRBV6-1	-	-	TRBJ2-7	TGTGCCAGCCTCTCGGGCGTGTACGAGCAGTACTTC	CASLSGVYEQYF
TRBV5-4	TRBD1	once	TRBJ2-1	TGTGCCAGCAGCTTGGGTCAGGGGGCGCGGAGGAATGAGCAGTTCTTC	CASSLGQGARRNEQFF
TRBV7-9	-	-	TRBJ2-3	TGTGCCAGCACCCTCGGAGGGGCCTGGGACACAGATACGCAGTATTTT	CASTLGGAWDTDTQYF
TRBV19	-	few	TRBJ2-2	TGTGCCAGTAGTACCAGTGCCGGGGAGCTGTTTTTT	CASSTSAGELFF
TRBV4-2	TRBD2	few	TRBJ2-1	TGTGCCAGCAGCCACGAGTTGCTCCGGGACTACCACAATGAGCAGTTCTTC	CASSHELLRDYHNEQFF
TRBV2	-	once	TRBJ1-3	TGTGCCAGCAGTGAGTCAGGGCCTGGAAACACCATATATTTT	CASSESGPGNTIYF